This T cell receptor beta chain derives from a study of beta chain features in type 1 diabetes. Concerning this clone: The antigen is unknown.

The CDR3 extends over 13 amino acids. V lost 5 bases, J lost 9 bases, and 11 bases lay in between. Germline V lookup: CDR1 SEHNR, CDR2 FQNEAQ (reference sequence). Notes on the study in general: When VDJ junctions were examined, type 1 diabetes patients showed fewer insertions and more deletions. Any HLA effect on TCRB rearrangement was left unresolved by small sub-analyses. All four CD4+ subsets from Type 1 diabetes patients carried moderately but significantly shorter TCRB CDR3s.

All of the isolated RNA was reverse transcribed, so expressed TCRB transcripts were sequenced. Method: immunoSEQ multiplex PCR; TCRdb's copy keeps in-frame clones and lacks some. The sample has 250,000 to 300,000 clones, around 7.8% seen once; the top ten hold roughly 1%. The material sequenced was central memory CD4+ T cells from blood. The TCR sequence derives from a woman between 18 and 29 years old in good health. The V gene is TRBV7-9, the J gene TRBJ1-6, with D possibly being TRBD1 (6 bases). CDR3 in amino acids: CASSPEGVSPLHF. In DNA form, the CDR3 reads TGTGCCAGCAGCCCCGAGGGGGTTTCACCCCTCCACTTT.